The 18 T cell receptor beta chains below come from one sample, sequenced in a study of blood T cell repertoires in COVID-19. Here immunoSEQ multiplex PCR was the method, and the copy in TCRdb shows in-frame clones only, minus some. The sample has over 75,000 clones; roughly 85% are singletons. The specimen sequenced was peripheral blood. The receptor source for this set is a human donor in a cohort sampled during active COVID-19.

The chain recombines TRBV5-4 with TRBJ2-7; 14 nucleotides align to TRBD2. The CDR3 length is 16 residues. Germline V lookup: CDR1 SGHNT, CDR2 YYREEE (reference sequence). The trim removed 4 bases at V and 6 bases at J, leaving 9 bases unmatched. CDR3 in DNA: TGTGCCAGCAGCCCTAGACTAGCGGGAGGGCCGTCCGAGCAGTACTTC. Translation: CASSPRLAGGPSEQYF.

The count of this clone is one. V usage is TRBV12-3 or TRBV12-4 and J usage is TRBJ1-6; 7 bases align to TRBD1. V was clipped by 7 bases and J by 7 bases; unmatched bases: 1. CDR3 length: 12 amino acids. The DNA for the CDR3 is TGTGCCAGCACCAGGGGGAATTCACCCCTCCACTTT. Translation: CASTRGNSPLHF.

The DNA for the CDR3 is TGTGCCAGTAGTATTTACAGAAGCTCCTATAATTCACCCCTCCACTTT. Encoded protein: CASSIYRSSYNSPLHF. The chain employs TRBV19 and TRBJ1-6, with unresolved D. CDR1 is LNHDA, CDR2 SQIVND, per germline (reference sequence). This CDR3 has 16 amino acids. With 3 bases removed from V and 0 bases from J, the gap between germline ends came to 9 bases.

The CDR3 DNA is TGCGCCAGCAGCCCCGGCCAGGGGCACGGGGAGCTGTTTTTT. Protein: CASSPGQGHGELFF. The chain combines TRBV5-1 with TRBJ2-2; tentative D call: TRBD1 (6 bases). Germline-derived CDR1 and CDR2 are SGHRS and YFSETQ. Between the trimmed V and J ends, which lost 4 bases and 7 bases, there was a span of 14 bases. This CDR3 contains 14 residues.

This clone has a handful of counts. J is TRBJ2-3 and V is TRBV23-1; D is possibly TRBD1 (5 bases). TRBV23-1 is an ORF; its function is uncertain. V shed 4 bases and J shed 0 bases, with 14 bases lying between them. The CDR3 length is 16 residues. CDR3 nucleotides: TGCGCCAGCAGTCCGCCGACAGTTTCTAGCACAGATACGCAGTATTTT. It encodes CASSPPTVSSTDTQYF.

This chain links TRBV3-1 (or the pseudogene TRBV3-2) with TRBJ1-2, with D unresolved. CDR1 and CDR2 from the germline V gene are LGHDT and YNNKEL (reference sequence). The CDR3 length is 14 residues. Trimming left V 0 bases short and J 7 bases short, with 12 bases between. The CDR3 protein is CASSQDLGGLGYTF. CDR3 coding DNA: TGTGCCAGCAGCCAAGATTTGGGAGGGCTTGGCTACACCTTC.

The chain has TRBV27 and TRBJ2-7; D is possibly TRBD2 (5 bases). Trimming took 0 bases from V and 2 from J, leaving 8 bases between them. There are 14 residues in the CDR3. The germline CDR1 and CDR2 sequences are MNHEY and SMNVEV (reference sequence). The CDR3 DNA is TGTGCCAGCAGTTTATCGTTACTAGCCTACGAGCAGTACTTC. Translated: CASSLSLLAYEQYF.

CDR3 in DNA: TGTGCCAGCATAGTGGACTGGGCCTACAATGAGCAGTTCTTC. It yields the protein CASIVDWAYNEQFF. The chain is built from TRBV2 and TRBJ2-1, with D possibly matching TRBD2 (5 bases). CDR1 and CDR2 (germline): SNHLY, FYNNEI. CDR3 size: 14 residues. Trimming cost V 7 bases and J 2 bases, with 12 bases left between them.

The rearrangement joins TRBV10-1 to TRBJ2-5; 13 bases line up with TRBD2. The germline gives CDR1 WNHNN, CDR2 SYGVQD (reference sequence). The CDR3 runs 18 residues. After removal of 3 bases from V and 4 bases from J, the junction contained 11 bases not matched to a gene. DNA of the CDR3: TGCGCCAGCAGTGAAGACCGACTAGCGGGGGGATGGGGAGAGACCCAGTACTTC. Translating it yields CASSEDRLAGGWGETQYF.

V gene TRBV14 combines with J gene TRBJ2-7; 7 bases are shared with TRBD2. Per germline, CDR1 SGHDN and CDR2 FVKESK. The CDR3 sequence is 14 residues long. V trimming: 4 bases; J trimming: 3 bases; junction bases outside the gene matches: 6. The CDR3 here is CASSRGGSGYEQYF. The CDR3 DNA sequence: TGTGCCAGCAGCCGGGGCGGGAGTGGCTACGAGCAGTACTTC.

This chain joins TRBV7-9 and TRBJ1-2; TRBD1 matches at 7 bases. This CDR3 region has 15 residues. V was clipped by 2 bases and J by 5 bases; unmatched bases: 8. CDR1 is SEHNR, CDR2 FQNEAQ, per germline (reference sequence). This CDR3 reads CASSLLTDRRYGYTF. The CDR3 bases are TGTGCCAGCAGCTTACTAACGGACAGGAGATATGGCTACACCTTC.

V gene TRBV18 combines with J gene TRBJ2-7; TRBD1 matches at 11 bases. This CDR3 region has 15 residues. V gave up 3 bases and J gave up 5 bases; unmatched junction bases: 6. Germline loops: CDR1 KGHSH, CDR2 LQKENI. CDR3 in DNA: TGTGCCAGCTCACCGGGGACAGGGGGAAGGAACGAGCAGTACTTC. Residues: CASSPGTGGRNEQYF.

This CDR3 reads CASSLGSGRDIQYF. The DNA of the CDR3 is TGCGCCAGCAGCTTGGGGAGCGGGAGGGACATTCAGTACTTC. The chain combines TRBV5-1 with TRBJ2-4, with TRBD2 matching over 10 bases. V lost 0 bases, J lost 8 bases, and 2 bases stayed unmatched. Germline V gene lookup returns CDR1 SGHRS and CDR2 YFSETQ. The CDR3 consists of 14 residues.

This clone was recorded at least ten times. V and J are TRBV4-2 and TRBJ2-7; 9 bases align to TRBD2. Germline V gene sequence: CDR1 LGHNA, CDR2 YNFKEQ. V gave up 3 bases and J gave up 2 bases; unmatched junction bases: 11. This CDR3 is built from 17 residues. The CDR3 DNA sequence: TGTGCCAGCAGCCAGAGACTCCTCGCTAGCGGGACCTACGAGCAGTACTTC. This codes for CASSQRLLASGTYEQYF.

DNA of the CDR3: TGTGCAGGGGCCCGGACAGCACAAGAGACCCAGTACTTC. Translation: CAGARTAQETQYF. This chain links TRBV12-3 or TRBV12-4 with TRBJ2-5; D is perhaps TRBD1 (6 bases). The length of the CDR3 is 13 residues.

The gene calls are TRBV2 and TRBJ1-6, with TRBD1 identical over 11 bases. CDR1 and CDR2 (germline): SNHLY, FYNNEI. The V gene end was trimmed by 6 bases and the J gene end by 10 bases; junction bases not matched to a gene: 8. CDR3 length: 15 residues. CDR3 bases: TGTGCCAGCAGGGACTACCGGGACAGGGGGTCACCCCTCCACTTT. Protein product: CASRDYRDRGSPLHF.

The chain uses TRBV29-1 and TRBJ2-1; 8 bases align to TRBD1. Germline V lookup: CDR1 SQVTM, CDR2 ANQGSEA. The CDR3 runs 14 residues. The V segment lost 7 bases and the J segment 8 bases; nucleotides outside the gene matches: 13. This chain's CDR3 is CSGTDRGIRDEQFF. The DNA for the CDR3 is TGCAGCGGGACCGACAGGGGTATCAGGGATGAGCAGTTCTTC.

The CDR3 loop is CASRLDRGGLWQYF. The CDR3, as DNA: TGTGCCAGCAGATTGGACAGGGGAGGATTGTGGCAGTACTTC. The V call is TRBV28, the J call TRBJ2-7, with 9 bases that match TRBD1. Germline CDR1 MDHEN, CDR2 SYDVKM. Losses at the gene ends were 6 bases for V and 9 bases for J; bases not matched to a gene: 12. CDR3 length: 14 amino acids.